The T cell receptor (beta chain) described here comes from a study of T-cell reconstitution after alpha-beta-depleted transplantation in children. Findings and limits, study-wide: Surviving recipient T cells and intrathymic progenitors accounted for some patients' high TCRbeta diversity at day 60. One year after transplant, T-cell counts and diversity came mostly from newly produced T cells. The study reportedly traced alpha-beta T cells about two months after transplant to several hundred expanded graft clones.

Germline V lookup: CDR1 LNHNV, CDR2 YYDKDF (reference sequence). The CDR3 contains 13 residues. The V gene lost 0 bases and the J gene lost 5 bases, with 7 bases spanning the gap. Molecular barcoding with unique molecular identifiers was used for the TCRbeta library. MiXCR, run by TCRdb on the PCR reads, gives a single entry per CDR3 protein. The sample records a few hundred thousand distinct CDR3 sequences, 20% to 30% being singletons. This clonotype was observed a few times. Antigen specificity is unknown. The receptor was derived from a female patient younger than 10 who had a stem cell transplant for congenital amegakaryocytic thrombocytopenia, so the T cells may come from the graft donor. V is TRBV15 and J is TRBJ2-5; D is ambiguous. The starting material was PBMCs, mostly from graft donor cells, obtained 360 days after TCRalphabeta/CD19-depleted stem cell transplant. CDR3 in DNA: TGTGCCACCAGCAGAGAGAATTGGGAGACCCAGTACTTC. Amino acids: CATSRENWETQYF.